These 13 T cell receptor beta chains came from one sample sequenced in a study of cytomegalovirus exposure and HLA in healthy donors (TCRdb year 2017). Library prep was done by the immunoSEQ multiplex PCR assay. For the multiplex PCR, a mixture combining 60 forward primers for TCR Vbeta segments and 13 reverse primers for TCR Jbeta segments was used. In TCRdb, the immuneACCESS table is reduced to in-frame sequences with V and J assigned. These tables do not hold every clone; where another copy was compared, an unresolved V gene accounts for under half, and the others remain unexplained. Across this sample there are over 100,000 clones, with roughly 74% seen only once. Nearly 0.9% of the sample lies in the top ten. Sequences were obtained from PBMCs. The source of these receptors is a woman younger than 45 in good health and CMV-seronegative.

The chain carries TRBV30 and TRBJ1-2, with D possibly matching TRBD1 (6 bases). Germline CDR1 GTSNPN, CDR2 SVGIG (reference sequence). V lost 6 bases and J lost 4, with 15 bases in between. There are 13 residues in the CDR3. The CDR3 is CACQQGPFYGYTF. CDR3 DNA sequence: TGTGCCTGCCAACAGGGCCCCTTCTATGGCTACACCTTC.

This clone has more than one count but fewer than ten. In DNA, the CDR3 is TGCGCCAGCAGCCAAGACAGAAGCTCCTATAATTCACCCCTCCACTTT. Encoded protein: CASSQDRSSYNSPLHF. The rearrangement joins TRBV4-3 to TRBJ1-6, with D uncertain. The CDR3 has 16 residues. The ends were cut back, 0 bases at V and 0 bases at J, with 6 bases in the middle. CDR1 and CDR2 from the germline V gene are LGHNA and YSLEER.

The chain joins TRBV6-5 to TRBJ2-3, with D maybe TRBD2 (6 bases). Germline CDR1 reads MNHEY; CDR2 reads SVGAGI. This CDR3 region has 13 residues. V was pared by 2 bases and J by 8 bases, with 11 bases between. As DNA, the CDR3 is TGTGCCAGCAGTTACGCGGGGTCGGCTACGCAGTATTTT. Translated: CASSYAGSATQYF.

V and J are TRBV6-6 and TRBJ2-2; D is unclear. V shed 7 bases and J shed 7 bases, with 22 bases lying between them. This CDR3 is built from 16 residues. The V gene's germline CDR1 is MNHNY and CDR2 SVGAGI (reference sequence). The CDR3 sequence is CASNTIFVGKGGELFF. The CDR3, as DNA: TGTGCCAGCAACACAATATTTGTGGGCAAAGGCGGGGAGCTGTTTTTT.

The chain links TRBV6-6 to TRBJ2-2; 9 bases fit TRBD2. Per germline, CDR1 MNHNY and CDR2 SVGAGI (reference sequence). The CDR3 extends over 15 amino acids. The V and J ends lost 6 bases and 2 bases, in that order; junction bases with no gene match: 4. The CDR3 region is CASSLAGVNTGELFF. Written as DNA, the CDR3 is TGTGCCAGCAGCTTAGCGGGGGTAAACACCGGGGAGCTGTTTTTT.

J is TRBJ1-1 and V is TRBV5-4, with 8 bases that match TRBD1. The J segment lost 1 base and the V segment lost 0 bases, leaving 5 bases of the junction unmatched. Germline V lookup: CDR1 SGHNT, CDR2 YYREEE (reference sequence). The CDR3 is 16 amino acids. CDR3 nucleotides: TGTGCCAGCAGCTTGGGGTACGGACAGGGGAACACTGAAGCTTTCTTT. Its protein product is CASSLGYGQGNTEAFF. The full variable domain, with the rest looked up from reference TRBV5-4 and TRBJ1-1, is ETGVTQSPTHLIKTRGQQVTLRCSSQSGHNTVSWYQQALGQGPQFIFQYYREEENGRGNFPPRFSGLQFPNYSSELNVNALELDDSALYLCASSLGYGQGNTEAFFGQGTRLTVV.

The chain is built from TRBV18 and TRBJ2-7; tentatively, D is TRBD2 (5 bases). CDR3 length: 12 amino acids. CDR1 and CDR2 from the germline V gene are KGHSH and LQKENI. The V end lost 8 bases, the J end lost 4 bases, and 12 bases lay between the germline ends. This chain's CDR3 is CASAVEGYEQYF. The CDR3, as DNA: TGTGCCAGCGCCGTTGAGGGATACGAGCAGTACTTC.

The chain recombines TRBV5-1 with TRBJ1-2, with D uncertain. This CDR3 spans 13 amino acids. Germline CDR1 and CDR2: SGHRS and YFSETQ. The V gene lost 0 bases and the J gene lost 3 bases, with 6 bases spanning the gap. The CDR3 DNA reads TGCGCCAGCAGCTTGGTTCAGGACTATGGCTACACCTTC. It yields the protein CASSLVQDYGYTF.

The J gene is TRBJ1-2, the V gene TRBV9, with D unclear. Looked up from germline, CDR1 is SGDLS and CDR2 is YYNGEE. The length of the CDR3 is 12 residues. V lost 3 bases and J lost 5, with 8 bases in between. In DNA, the CDR3 is TGTGCCAGCAGCGCAGATTTGTATGGCTACACCTTC. Its translation is CASSADLYGYTF.

This chain links TRBV15 with TRBJ2-7; possibly TRBD2 for D (5 bases). Trimming shortened V by 0 bases and J by 0 bases, and 15 bases separated the two germline ends. Per germline, CDR1 LNHNV and CDR2 YYDKDF (reference sequence). The CDR3 runs to 17 residues. CDR3 bases: TGTGCCACCAGCAGAGAAATTGGAGGCCCTACCTCCTACGAGCAGTACTTC. Translating it yields CATSREIGGPTSYEQYF.

V usage is TRBV7-6 and J usage is TRBJ2-3; 8 nucleotides match TRBD1. V trimming: 4 bases; J trimming: 6 bases; junction bases outside the gene matches: 6. CDR3 size: 14 residues. Germline CDR1 SGHVS, CDR2 FNYEAQ. CDR3 coding DNA: TGTGCCAGCAGCTCTAACACAGGGGGGGATACGCAGTATTTT. It codes for CASSSNTGGDTQYF.

This clone occurred a few times. This sequence joins TRBV5-1 and TRBJ2-6, with D tentatively TRBD1 (6 bases). V was cut by 0 bases and J by 4 bases, with 8 bases left in between. Germline V gene lookup returns CDR1 SGHRS and CDR2 YFSETQ. This CDR3 is built from 15 residues. The CDR3 nucleotides read TGCGCCAGCAGCTTGGGGACAGTCGGGGCCAACGTCCTGACTTTC. Its protein is CASSLGTVGANVLTF.

This clone was detected only a few times. This chain connects TRBV4-2 to TRBJ1-1; no definite D call. Between the trimmed V and J ends, which lost 0 bases and 4 bases, there was a span of 12 bases. The CDR3 has 15 amino acids. Germline loops: CDR1 LGHNA, CDR2 YNFKEQ. For the CDR3, the DNA is TGTGCCAGCAGCCAAGATCAACTCCCAGGCACTGAAGCTTTCTTT. Protein product: CASSQDQLPGTEAFF.